This TCR beta chain came from a study of identical twins. The authors used template switching to add a universal primer site and gave cDNA unique molecular identifiers. TCRdb reprocessed the 5' RACE reads with MiXCR, giving one entry per CDR3 protein. This table has a few hundred thousand distinct CDR3 sequences, roughly 9% appearing once. CDR3 size: 16 residues. Unmatched junction bases numbered 6, after V lost 4 bases and J lost 1 base. Germline V gene lookup returns CDR1 SNHLY and CDR2 FYNNEI. This clonotype has just one count. The receptor's source is a woman aged 45-60 years in good health. Sequencing used naive T cells sorted from blood. The chain uses TRBV2 and TRBJ2-1; TRBD2 aligns across 8 bases. CDR3 sequence: CASSGQRELSYNEQFF. The CDR3 DNA sequence: TGTGCCAGCAGTGGACAGCGGGAGTTATCCTACAATGAGCAGTTCTTC.